This record looks at one T cell receptor beta chain sequence and its context. The CDR3 spans 15 residues. From germline, CDR1 is MNHEY and CDR2 SVGAGI. With 4 bases clipped from V and 2 bases from J, the junction kept 5 bases outside the gene matches. These data are taken from a study of blood T cell repertoires in COVID-19. Study summary: Samples came from the United States, Italy and Spain, spanning acute and convalescent COVID-19. PBMCs, B-cell-depleted T cells, or T cells were the source of the cDNA or gDNA that made up the material.

Per the original data handling: Scientists estimated how many nucleated cells there were by amplifying reference gene primers. Here immunoSEQ multiplex PCR was the method, and the copy in TCRdb shows in-frame clones only, minus some. That table is the source of V, J and clone size, and D and trimming were worked out from the DNA. The sample carries 100,000 to 150,000 clones, around 82% recorded once. Sequencing used peripheral blood. V gene TRBV6-5 combines with J gene TRBJ2-7; 10 bases match TRBD2. This sequence originates from a woman aged 30 to 39 who had recovered from COVID-19. The CDR3 DNA reads TGTGCCAGCAGTTGGGCTAGCGGGGGTACCTACGAGCAGTACTTC. Its translation: CASSWASGGTYEQYF.